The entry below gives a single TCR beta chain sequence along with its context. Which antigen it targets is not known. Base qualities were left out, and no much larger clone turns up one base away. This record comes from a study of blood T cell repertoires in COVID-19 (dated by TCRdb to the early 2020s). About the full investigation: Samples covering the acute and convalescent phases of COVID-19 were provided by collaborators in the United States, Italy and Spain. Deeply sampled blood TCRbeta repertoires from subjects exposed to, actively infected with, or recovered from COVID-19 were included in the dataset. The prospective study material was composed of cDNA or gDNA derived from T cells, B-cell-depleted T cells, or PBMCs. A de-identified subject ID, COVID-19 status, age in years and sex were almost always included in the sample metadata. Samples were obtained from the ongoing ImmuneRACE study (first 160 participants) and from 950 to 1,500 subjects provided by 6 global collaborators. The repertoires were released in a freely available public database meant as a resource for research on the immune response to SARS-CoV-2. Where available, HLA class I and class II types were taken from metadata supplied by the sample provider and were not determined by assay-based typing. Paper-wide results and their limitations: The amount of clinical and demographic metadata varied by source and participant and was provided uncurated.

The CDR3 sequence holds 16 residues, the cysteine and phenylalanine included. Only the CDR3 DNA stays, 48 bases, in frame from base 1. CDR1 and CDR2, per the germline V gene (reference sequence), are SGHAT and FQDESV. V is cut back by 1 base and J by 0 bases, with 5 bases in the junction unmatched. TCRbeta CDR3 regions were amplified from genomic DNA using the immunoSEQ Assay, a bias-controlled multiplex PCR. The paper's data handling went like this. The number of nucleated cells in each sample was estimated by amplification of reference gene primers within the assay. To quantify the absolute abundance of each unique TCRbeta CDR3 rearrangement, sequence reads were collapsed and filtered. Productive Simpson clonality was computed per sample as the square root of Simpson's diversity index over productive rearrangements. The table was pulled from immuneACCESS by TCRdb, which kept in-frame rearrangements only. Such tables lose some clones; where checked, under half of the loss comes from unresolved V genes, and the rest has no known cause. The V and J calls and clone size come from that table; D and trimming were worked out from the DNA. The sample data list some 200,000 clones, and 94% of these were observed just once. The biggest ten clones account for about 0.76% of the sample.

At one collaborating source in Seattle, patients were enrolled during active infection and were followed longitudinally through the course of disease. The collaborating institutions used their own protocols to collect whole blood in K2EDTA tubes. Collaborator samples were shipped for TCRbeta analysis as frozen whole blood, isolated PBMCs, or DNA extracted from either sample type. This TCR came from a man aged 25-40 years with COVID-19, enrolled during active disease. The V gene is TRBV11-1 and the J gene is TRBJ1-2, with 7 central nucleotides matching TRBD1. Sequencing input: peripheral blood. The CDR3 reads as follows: CASSLGGTASNYGYTF. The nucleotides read TGTGCCAGCAGCTTAGGTGGGACAGCGTCTAACTATGGCTACACCTTC.